This T cell receptor beta chain originates from a study of Graves' ophthalmopathy and Graves' hyperthyroidism (dated by TCRdb to between 2018 and 2020). Looking at the study overall: Peripheral blood samples were taken at the time of initial diagnosis, before any treatment was given. TCR beta repertoire signatures were used to distinguish Graves' ophthalmopathy from Graves' hyperthyroidism and to predict progression to ophthalmopathy. In total, under 150 blood samples were TCR-sequenced: around 42 ophthalmopathy, some 75 hyperthyroidism and some 17 hyperthyroidism-to-ophthalmopathy patients. A discovery set of 95 to 100 patients (43 ophthalmopathy, about 58 stable hyperthyroidism) was enrolled to explore V-J signatures distinguishing ophthalmopathy from hyperthyroidism. The independent validation cohort included about 20 hyperthyroidism patients plus 17 patients who later progressed from hyperthyroidism to ophthalmopathy. In five or six hyperthyroidism patients, the T-cell repertoires found in thyroid tissue were compared with those found in blood. Following sample collection, hyperthyroidism patients were given methimazole at a starting dose of 30 mg daily, and ophthalmopathy patients were given high-dose intravenous methylprednisolone. For training and testing, the 110 or so patients in the discovery cohort were randomly divided in a 7:3 ratio.

TCR beta CDR3 regions were amplified from RNA transcripts for repertoire sequencing. The first round was an RT-PCR using HTBI primers with the Qiagen OneStep RT-PCR kit, and this first round was followed by a second-round multiplex PCR, then size selection and purification. Libraries were sequenced on an Illumina HiSeq2000 using paired-end 100 bp reads. The study's own analysis went as follows. SOAPnuke was used to process the reads, removing any read that contained adapters or uncalled bases, had a mean Phred below 15, or lacked an exact match to the constant primer or identifier. COPE v1.2.5 was used to merge high-quality paired reads. Unique nucleotide sequences were defined as clonotypes and aligned to IMGT TRB V, D and J references using MiTCR v1.1. The analysis was limited to V-J combinations with a frequency above 0.0001, which together covered 99% to 99.2% of the repertoires. For each V-J combination, a TCR clonal expansion and chaos score was defined as the ratio of F50 clonal expansion to chaos observed in the TCRdist matrix. Welch's t-statistics and random forest were used to reduce the features to some 13 V-J combinations, which were then used as input to a naive Bayes classifier. The similarity between thyroid and blood repertoires was quantified using the Morisita-Horn index. TCRdb applied fastp at Q25 and MiXCR to the public reads, then kept only in-frame beta chains. Merged by CDR3 protein, the rows form single entries marked with the most common genes and DNA. The V and J calls shown here were made by TCRdb, not taken from the authors' results. This sample is represented by some 410,000 distinct CDR3 sequences; roughly 21% of them were singletons. The ten largest clones capture approximately 3.2% of the sample.

Stable hyperthyroidism was defined as no progression to ophthalmopathy within 18 months of follow-up. Hyperthyroidism patients were newly diagnosed, were aged 18 to 65 years, and had a disease duration under 2 months. Patients with other autoimmune diseases, uncontrolled infections, pregnancy or lactation were excluded. Clinical symptoms, serum thyroxine, TRAb, thyroid ultrasound and orbital computed tomography formed the basis of the diagnosis. Ficoll-Paque density gradient centrifugation was used to isolate PBMCs from around 9.1 ml of fresh peripheral blood. Trizol reagent was used to extract the total RNA, and its quality was then checked on an Agilent 2100 Bioanalyzer. In its sample, this clonotype was seen many times. There is no known antigen for this receptor. No much larger clonotype is one base removed from it; base qualities were not supplied. The study at large found these results: No statistical method was used to set the sample size in advance, and the investigators knew which group each participant was assigned to. In validation, the model predicted ophthalmopathy progression with nearly 71% sensitivity and roughly 78% specificity; roughly 11 predicted patients were CT-confirmed with GO in a median of about 6.1 months. In cross-validation, the 13-signature model distinguished ophthalmopathy from stable hyperthyroidism with just over 85% sensitivity and around 83% specificity, while in the test set the corresponding values were roughly 80% and 75%. Most expanded thyroid clonotypes with frequency above 0.001 were also detected in blood, suggesting blood repertoires may reflect the thyroid immune response.

CDR1 and CDR2 are drawn from the germline V gene: SQVTM, ANQGSEA. Germline trimming: 5 bases from V, 3 bases from J; junction bases outside gene matches: 2. From the cysteine up to the phenylalanine, the CDR3 has a length of 13 residues. The CDR3 DNA has 39 bases and is translated from base 1. The rearrangement joined TRBV29-1 to TRBJ2-7; TRBD2 aligns with 12 central bases. Material: peripheral blood. This clonotype was obtained from a woman aged 18 to 35 with stable Graves' hyperthyroidism. Donor details come from another sample of the same person, matched by shared clones. The encoded CDR3 is CSVMTSGSYEQYF. The DNA sequence follows: TGCAGCGTTATGACTAGCGGGAGCTACGAGCAGTACTTC.